The sequence of this T cell receptor (beta chain) was determined in a study of T-cell memory formation after mild COVID-19. Across the study: The two donors had largely donor-specific TCR clusters.

5'RACE with constant-segment primers yielded barcoded, UMI-tagged TCR alpha and TCR beta cDNA libraries. TCRdb passed the 5' RACE reads through MiXCR, listing each CDR3 protein once. The profile shows about 600,000 distinct CDR3 sequences, about 20% of them singletons. On this clonotype itself: Its specificity is not known.

General study points: Day 15 to 85 contracting clones showed balanced CD4/CD8; day 15 to 37 expanders favored CD4+. Mostly located in CM and EM were contracting CD4+ clones, with contracting CD8+ clones located in EMRA.

The sequenced sample consisted of PBMCs or a T cell subset sorted from them (not recorded which). The receptor's source is an adult woman who had mild COVID-19 (a few samples of this study predate the infection). Cell type and time point are not known.

The CDR3 protein is CASSLAYGGDIYEQYF. The CDR3 DNA is TGTGCCAGCAGCTTAGCGTATGGCGGGGATATCTACGAGCAGTACTTC. This rearrangement joins TRBV11-2 to TRBJ2-7; the D gene is possibly TRBD2 (6 bases). The germline CDR1 and CDR2 sequences are SGHAT and FQNNGV. Between the trimmed V and J ends, which lost 1 base and 3 bases, there was a span of 16 bases. The CDR3 is 16 residues long. The full variable domain, its missing parts supplied by reference TRBV11-2 and TRBJ2-7, is EAGVAQSPRYKIIEKRQSVAFWCNPISGHATLYWYQQILGQGPKLLIQFQNNGVVDDSQLPKDRFSAERLKGVDSTLKIQPAKLEDSAVYLCASSLAYGGDIYEQYFGPGTRLTVT.